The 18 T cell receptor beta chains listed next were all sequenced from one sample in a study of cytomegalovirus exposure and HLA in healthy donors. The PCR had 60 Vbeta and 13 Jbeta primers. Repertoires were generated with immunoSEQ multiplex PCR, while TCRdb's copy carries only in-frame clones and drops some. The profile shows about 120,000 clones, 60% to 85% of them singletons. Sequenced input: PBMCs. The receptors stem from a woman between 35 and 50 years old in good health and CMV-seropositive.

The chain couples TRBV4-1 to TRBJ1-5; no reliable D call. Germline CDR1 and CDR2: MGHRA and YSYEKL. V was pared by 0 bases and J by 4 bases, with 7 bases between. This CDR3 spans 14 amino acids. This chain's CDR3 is CASSQDPINQPQHF. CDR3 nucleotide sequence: TGCGCCAGCAGCCAAGACCCCATTAATCAGCCCCAGCATTTT.

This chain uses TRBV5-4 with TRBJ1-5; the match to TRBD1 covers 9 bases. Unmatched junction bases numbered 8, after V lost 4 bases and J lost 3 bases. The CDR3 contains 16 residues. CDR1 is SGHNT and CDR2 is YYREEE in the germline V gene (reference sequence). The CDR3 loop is CASSGGTGNNNQPQHF. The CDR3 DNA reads TGTGCCAGCAGCGGGGGGACAGGGAACAACAATCAGCCCCAGCATTTT.

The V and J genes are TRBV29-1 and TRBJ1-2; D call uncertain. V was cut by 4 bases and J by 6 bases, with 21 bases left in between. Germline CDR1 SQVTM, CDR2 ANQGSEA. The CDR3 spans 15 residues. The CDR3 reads CSVGGIGTVDHGYTF. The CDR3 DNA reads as TGCAGCGTTGGCGGTATTGGCACCGTAGACCATGGCTACACCTTC.

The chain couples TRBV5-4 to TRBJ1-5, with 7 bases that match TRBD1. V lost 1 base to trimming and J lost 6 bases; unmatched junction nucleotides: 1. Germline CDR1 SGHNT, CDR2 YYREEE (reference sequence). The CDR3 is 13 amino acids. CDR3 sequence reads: CASSLQGGQPQHF. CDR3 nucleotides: TGTGCCAGCAGCTTGCAGGGGGGTCAGCCCCAGCATTTT.

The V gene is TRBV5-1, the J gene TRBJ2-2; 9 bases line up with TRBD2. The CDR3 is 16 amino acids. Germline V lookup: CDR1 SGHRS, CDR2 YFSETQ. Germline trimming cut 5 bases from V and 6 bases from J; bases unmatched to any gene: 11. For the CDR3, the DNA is TGCGCCAGCAGTATTCCGGGACTAGCTATAGCCGGGGAGCTGTTTTTT. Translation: CASSIPGLAIAGELFF.

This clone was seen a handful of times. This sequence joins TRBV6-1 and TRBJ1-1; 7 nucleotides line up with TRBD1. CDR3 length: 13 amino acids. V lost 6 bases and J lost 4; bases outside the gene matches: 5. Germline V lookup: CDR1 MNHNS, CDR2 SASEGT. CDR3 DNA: TGTGCCAGCAGACCGACAGGGTTCACTGAAGCTTTCTTT. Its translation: CASRPTGFTEAFF.

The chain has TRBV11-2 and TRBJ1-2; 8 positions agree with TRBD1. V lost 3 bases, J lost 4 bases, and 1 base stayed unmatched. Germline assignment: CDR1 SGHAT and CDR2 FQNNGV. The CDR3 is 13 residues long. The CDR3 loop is CASSLGQVYGYTF. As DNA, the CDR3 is TGTGCCAGCAGCTTGGGACAGGTCTATGGCTACACCTTC.

CDR3 loop: CASSRAYEQYF. CDR3 nucleotides: TGTGCCAGCAGTCGCGCCTACGAGCAGTACTTC. V is TRBV6-6 and J is TRBJ2-7; D call uncertain. CDR1 is MNHNY, CDR2 SVGAGI, per germline (reference sequence). The CDR3 length is 11 residues. Trimming removed 5 bases from V and 2 bases from J, with 4 bases in between.

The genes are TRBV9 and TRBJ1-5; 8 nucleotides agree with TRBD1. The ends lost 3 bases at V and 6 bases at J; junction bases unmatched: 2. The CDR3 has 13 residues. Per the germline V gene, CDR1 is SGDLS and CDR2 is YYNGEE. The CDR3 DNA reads TGTGCCAGCAGCGCTGGACAGGGTCAGCCCCAGCATTTT. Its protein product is CASSAGQGQPQHF.

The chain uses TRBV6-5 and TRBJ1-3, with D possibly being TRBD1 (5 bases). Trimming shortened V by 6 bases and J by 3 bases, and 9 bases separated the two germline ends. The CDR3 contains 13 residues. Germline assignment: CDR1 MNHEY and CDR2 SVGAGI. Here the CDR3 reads CASSPQGGNTIYF. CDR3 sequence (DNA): TGTGCCAGCAGCCCCCAGGGTGGAAACACCATATATTTT.

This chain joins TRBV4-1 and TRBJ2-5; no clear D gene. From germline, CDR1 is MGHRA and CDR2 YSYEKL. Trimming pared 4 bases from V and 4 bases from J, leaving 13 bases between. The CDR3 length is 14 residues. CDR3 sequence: CASSLLRHGETQYF. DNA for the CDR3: TGCGCCAGCAGCCTCCTACGACACGGAGAGACCCAGTACTTC.

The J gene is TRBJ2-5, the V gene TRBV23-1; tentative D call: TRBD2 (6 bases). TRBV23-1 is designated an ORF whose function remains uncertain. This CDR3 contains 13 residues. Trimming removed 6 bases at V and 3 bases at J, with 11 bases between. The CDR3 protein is CASRRDCKETQYF. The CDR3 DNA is TGCGCCAGCAGACGGGACTGCAAAGAGACCCAGTACTTC.

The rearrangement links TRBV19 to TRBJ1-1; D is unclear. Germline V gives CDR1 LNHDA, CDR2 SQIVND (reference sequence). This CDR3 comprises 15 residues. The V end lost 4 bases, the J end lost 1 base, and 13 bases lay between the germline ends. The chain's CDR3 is CASSTPGRGNTEAFF. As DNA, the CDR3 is TGTGCCAGTAGTACGCCAGGACGGGGGAACACTGAAGCTTTCTTT.

The DNA of the CDR3 is TGTGCCAGCAGCATGGGACAGGGAAATTCACCCCTCCACTTT. It codes for CASSMGQGNSPLHF. The V call is TRBV5-4, the J call TRBJ1-6; 9 bases are shared with TRBD1. Germline V gene lookup returns CDR1 SGHNT and CDR2 YYREEE (reference sequence). V was pared by 4 bases and J by 7 bases, with 3 bases of the junction left unmatched. The CDR3 runs 14 residues. Variable domain in full (rest from reference TRBV5-4 and TRBJ1-6): ETGVTQSPTHLIKTRGQQVTLRCSSQSGHNTVSWYQQALGQGPQFIFQYYREEENGRGNFPPRFSGLQFPNYSSELNVNALELDDSALYLCASSMGQGNSPLHFGNGTRLTVT.

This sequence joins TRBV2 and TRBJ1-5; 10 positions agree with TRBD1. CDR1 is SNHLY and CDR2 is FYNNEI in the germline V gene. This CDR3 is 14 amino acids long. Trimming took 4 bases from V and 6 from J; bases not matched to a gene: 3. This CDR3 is CASSGDRGFQPQHF. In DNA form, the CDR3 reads TGTGCCAGCAGTGGGGACAGGGGATTTCAGCCCCAGCATTTT.

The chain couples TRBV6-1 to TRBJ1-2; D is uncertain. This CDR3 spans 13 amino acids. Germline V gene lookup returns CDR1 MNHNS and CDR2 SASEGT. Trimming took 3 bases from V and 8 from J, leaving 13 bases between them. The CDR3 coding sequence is TGTGCCAGCAGTGATATTGGGCCTATGGGCTACACCTTC. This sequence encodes CASSDIGPMGYTF.

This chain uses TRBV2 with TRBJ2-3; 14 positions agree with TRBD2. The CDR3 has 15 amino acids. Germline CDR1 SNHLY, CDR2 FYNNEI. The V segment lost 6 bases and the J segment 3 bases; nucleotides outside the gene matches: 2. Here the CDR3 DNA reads TGTGCCAGCAGGGGACTAGCGGGGGAGACAGATACGCAGTATTTT. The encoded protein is CASRGLAGETDTQYF.

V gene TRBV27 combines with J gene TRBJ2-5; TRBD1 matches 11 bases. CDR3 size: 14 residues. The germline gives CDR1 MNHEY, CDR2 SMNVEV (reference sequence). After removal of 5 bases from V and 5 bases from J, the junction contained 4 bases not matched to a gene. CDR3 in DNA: TGTGCCAGCAGTCCGGGACAGGGGGGGGAGACCCAGTACTTC. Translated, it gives CASSPGQGGETQYF.